This TCR beta chain was retrieved from a study of radiotherapy plus CTLA-4 blockade in lung cancer. CDR3 size: 16 residues. Germline loops: CDR1 MNHNY, CDR2 SVGAGI (reference sequence). The V end was cut by 6 bases, the J end by 4 bases, with 16 bases between. Method: immunoSEQ multiplex PCR; TCRdb's copy keeps in-frame clones and lacks some. The profile shows 45,000 or so clones, around 77% of them singletons. This chain links TRBV6-6 with TRBJ1-6; D is perhaps TRBD1 (5 bases). Material: peripheral blood, obtained from a patient treated with radiotherapy plus ipilimumab. The sequence was obtained from a human donor with non-small cell lung cancer who had stable disease on radiotherapy plus ipilimumab. The CDR3 nucleotides are TGTGCCAGCAGCCTAATGACCGGGACTTATAATTCACCCCTCCACTTT. Encoded protein: CASSLMTGTYNSPLHF.